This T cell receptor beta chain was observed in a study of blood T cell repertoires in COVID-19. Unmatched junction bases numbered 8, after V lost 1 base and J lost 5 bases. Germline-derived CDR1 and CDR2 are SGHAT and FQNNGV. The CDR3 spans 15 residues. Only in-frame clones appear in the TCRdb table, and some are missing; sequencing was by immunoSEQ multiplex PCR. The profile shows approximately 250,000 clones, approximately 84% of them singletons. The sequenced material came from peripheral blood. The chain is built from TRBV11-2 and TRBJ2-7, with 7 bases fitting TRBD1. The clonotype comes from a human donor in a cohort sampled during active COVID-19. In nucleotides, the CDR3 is TGTGCCAGCAGCTTAGGAACAGGGGATCTCGACGAGCAGTACTTC. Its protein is CASSLGTGDLDEQYF.